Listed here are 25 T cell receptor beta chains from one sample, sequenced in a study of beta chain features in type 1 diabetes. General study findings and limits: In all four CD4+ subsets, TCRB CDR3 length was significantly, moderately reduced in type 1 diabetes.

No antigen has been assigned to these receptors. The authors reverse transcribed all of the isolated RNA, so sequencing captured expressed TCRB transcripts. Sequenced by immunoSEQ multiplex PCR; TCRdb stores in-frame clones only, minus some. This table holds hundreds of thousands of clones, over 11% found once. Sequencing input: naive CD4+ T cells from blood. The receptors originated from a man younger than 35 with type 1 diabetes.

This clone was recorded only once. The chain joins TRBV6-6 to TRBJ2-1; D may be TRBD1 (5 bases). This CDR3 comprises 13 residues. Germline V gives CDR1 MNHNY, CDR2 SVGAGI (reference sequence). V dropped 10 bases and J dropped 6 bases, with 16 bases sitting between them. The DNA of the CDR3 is TGTGCCATTTGGGCAGGTCAGGGCAATGAGCAGTTCTTC. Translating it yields CAIWAGQGNEQFF.

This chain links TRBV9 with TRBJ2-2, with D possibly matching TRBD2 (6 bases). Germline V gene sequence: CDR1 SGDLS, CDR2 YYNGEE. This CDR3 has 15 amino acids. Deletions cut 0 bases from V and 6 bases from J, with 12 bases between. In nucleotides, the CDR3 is TGTGCCAGCAGCGTAGGTGGACTAATCGCCGGGGAGCTGTTTTTT. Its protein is CASSVGGLIAGELFF.

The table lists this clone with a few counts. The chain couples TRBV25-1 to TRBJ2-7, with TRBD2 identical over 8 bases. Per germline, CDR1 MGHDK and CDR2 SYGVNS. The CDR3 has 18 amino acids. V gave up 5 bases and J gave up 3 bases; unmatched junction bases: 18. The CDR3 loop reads CASSRGTSRLRRDYEQYF. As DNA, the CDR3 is TGTGCCAGCAGTCGGGGGACTAGTAGGCTCCGAAGGGACTACGAGCAGTACTTC.

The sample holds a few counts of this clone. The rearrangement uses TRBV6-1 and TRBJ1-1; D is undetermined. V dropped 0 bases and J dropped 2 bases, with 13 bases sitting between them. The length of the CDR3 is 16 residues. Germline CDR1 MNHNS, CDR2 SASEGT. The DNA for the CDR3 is TGTGCCAGCAGTGAAGCGCTTCCGGCAACTAACACTGAAGCTTTCTTT. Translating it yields CASSEALPATNTEAFF.

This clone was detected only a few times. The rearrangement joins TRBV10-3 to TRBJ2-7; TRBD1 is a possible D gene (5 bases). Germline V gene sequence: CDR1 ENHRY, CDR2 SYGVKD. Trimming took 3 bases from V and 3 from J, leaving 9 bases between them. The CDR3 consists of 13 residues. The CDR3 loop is CAISDGADYEQYF. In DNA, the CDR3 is TGTGCCATCAGTGATGGGGCGGACTACGAGCAGTACTTC.

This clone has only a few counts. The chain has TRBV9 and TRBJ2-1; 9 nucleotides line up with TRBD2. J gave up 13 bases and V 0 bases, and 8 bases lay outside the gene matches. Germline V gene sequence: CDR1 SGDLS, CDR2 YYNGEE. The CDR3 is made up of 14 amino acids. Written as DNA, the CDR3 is TGTGCCAGCAGCGTAGAGGGGACTAGCAGGGACCAGTTCTTC. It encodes CASSVEGTSRDQFF.

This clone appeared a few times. This chain's CDR3 is CSVAGQGTPYNEQFF. The CDR3 DNA reads TGCAGCGTTGCAGGACAGGGGACTCCCTACAATGAGCAGTTCTTC. The chain recombines TRBV29-1 with TRBJ2-1; 9 bases match TRBD1. The trim removed 4 bases at V and 2 bases at J, leaving 6 bases unmatched. The CDR3 spans 15 residues. CDR1 is SQVTM, CDR2 ANQGSEA, per germline.

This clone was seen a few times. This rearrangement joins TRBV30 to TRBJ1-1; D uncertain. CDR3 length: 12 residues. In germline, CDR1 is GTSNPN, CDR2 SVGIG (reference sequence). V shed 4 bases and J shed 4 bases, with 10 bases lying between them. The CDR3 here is CAWTPLGTEAFF. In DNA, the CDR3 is TGTGCCTGGACCCCCCTCGGCACTGAAGCTTTCTTT.

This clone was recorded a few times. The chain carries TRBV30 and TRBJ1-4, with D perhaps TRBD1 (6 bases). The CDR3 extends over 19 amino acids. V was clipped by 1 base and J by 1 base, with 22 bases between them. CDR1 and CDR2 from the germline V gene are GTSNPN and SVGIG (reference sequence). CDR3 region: CAWSALWGRGIGTNEKLFF. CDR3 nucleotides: TGTGCCTGGAGTGCCCTTTGGGGCAGGGGAATCGGAACTAATGAAAAACTGTTTTTT. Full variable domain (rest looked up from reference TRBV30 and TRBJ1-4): SQTIHQWPATLVQPVGSPLSLECTVEGTSNPNLYWYRQAAGRGLQLLFYSVGIGQISSEVPQNLSASRPQDRQFILSSKKLLLSDSGFYLCAWSALWGRGIGTNEKLFFGSGTQLSVL.

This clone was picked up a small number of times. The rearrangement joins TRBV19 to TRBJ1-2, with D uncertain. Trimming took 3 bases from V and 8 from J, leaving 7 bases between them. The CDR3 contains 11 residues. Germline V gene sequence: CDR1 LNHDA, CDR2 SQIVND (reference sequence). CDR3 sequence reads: CASSIGPGYTF. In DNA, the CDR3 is TGTGCCAGTAGTATCGGCCCCGGCTACACCTTC.

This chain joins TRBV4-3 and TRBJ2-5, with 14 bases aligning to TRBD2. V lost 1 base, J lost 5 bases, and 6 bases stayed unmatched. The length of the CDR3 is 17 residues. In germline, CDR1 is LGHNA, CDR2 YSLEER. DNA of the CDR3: TGCGCCAGCAGCCAAGGAGGGACTAGCGGGGGAGGGGAGACCCAGTACTTC. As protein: CASSQGGTSGGGETQYF.

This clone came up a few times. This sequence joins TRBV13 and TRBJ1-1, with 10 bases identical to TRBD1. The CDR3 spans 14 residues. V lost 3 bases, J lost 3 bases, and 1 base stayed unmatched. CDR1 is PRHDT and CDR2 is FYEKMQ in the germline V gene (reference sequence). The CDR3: CASSLGQGYTEAFF. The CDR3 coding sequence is TGTGCCAGCAGCTTGGGACAGGGGTACACTGAAGCTTTCTTT. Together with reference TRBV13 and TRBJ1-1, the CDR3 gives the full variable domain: AAGVIQSPRHLIKEKRETATLKCYPIPRHDTVYWYQQGPGQDPQFLISFYEKMQSDKGSIPDRFSAQQFSDYHSELNMSSLELGDSALYFCASSLGQGYTEAFFGQGTRLTVV.

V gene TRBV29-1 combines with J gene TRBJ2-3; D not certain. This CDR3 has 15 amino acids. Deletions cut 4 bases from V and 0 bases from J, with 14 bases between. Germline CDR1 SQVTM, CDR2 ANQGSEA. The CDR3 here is CSVGRSQSSTDTQYF. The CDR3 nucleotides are TGCAGCGTTGGTCGCAGTCAGTCTAGCACAGATACGCAGTATTTT.

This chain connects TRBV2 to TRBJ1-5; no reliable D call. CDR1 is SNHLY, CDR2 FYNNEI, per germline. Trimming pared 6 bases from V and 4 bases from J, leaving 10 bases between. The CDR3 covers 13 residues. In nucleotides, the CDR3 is TGTGCCAGCAGCGACGACCCAAATCAGCCCCAGCATTTT. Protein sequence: CASSDDPNQPQHF.

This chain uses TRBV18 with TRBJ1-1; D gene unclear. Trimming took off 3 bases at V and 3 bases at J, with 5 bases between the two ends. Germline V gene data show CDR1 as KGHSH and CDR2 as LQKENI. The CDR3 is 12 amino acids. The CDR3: CASSPEDTEAFF. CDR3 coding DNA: TGTGCCAGCTCACCCGAAGACACTGAAGCTTTCTTT.

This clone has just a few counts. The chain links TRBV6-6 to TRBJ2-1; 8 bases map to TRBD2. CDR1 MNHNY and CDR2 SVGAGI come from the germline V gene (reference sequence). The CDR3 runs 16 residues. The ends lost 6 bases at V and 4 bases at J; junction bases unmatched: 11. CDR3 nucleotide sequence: TGTGCCAGCAGGGACTTAGCGGGGACGAAATACAATGAGCAGTTCTTC. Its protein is CASRDLAGTKYNEQFF.

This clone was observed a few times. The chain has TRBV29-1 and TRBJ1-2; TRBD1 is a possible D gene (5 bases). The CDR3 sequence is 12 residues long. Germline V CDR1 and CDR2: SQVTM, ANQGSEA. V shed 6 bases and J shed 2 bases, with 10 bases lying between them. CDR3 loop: CSVLGGNYGYTF. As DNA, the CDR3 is TGCAGCGTCCTGGGGGGGAACTATGGCTACACCTTC.

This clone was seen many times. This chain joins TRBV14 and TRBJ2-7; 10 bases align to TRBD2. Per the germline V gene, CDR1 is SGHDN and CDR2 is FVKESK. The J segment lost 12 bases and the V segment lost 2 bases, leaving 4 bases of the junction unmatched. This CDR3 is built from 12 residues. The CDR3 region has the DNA TGTGCCAGCAGCCAACAGGGACTAGCGTGGTACTTC. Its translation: CASSQQGLAWYF.

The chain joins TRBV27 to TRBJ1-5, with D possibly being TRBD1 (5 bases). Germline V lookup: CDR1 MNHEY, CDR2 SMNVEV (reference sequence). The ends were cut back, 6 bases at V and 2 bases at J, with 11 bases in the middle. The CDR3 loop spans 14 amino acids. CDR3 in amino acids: CASSRGDGNQPQHF. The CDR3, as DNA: TGTGCCAGCAGCCGGGGGGACGGCAATCAGCCCCAGCATTTT.

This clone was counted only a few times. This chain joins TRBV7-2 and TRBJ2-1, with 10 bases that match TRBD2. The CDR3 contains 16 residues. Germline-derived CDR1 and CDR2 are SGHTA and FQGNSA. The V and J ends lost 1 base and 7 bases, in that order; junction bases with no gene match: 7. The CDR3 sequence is CASSLVAAGGLNEQFF. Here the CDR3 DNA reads TGTGCCAGCAGCTTAGTCGCAGCGGGAGGGCTAAATGAGCAGTTCTTC.

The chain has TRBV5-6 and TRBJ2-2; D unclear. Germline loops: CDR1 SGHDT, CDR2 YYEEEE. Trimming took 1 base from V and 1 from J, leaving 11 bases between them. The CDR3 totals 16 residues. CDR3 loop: CASSLSIKENTGELFF. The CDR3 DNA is TGTGCCAGCAGCTTGAGTATAAAGGAGAACACCGGGGAGCTGTTTTTT.

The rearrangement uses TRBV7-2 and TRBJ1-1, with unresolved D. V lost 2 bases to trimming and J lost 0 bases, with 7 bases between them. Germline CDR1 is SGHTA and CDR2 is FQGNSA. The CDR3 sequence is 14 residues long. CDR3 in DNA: TGTGCCAGCAGCTTAATGTCAGTGAACACTGAAGCTTTCTTT. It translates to CASSLMSVNTEAFF.

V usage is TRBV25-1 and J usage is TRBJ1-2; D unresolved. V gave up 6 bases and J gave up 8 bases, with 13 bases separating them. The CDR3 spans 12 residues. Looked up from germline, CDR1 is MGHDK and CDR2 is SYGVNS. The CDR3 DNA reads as TGTGCCAGCAGGTGGGAACACGGGGGCTACACCTTC. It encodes CASRWEHGGYTF.

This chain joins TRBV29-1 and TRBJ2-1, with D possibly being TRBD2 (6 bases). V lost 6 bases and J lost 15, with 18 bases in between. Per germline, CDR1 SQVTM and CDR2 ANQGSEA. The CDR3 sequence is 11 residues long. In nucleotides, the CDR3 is TGCAGCGTGGCGAACGGGGACTTGCTGTTCTTC. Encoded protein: CSVANGDLLFF.

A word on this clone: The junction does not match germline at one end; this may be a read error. The CDR3 sequence: CASSLDRNTGELFF. The CDR3 nucleotides read TGTGCTAGCAGCCTCGACAGAAACACCGGGGAGCTGTTTTTT. The chain uses TRBV7-7 and TRBJ2-2; D is perhaps TRBD1 (5 bases). Germline-derived CDR1 and CDR2 are SSHAT and FNYEAQ (reference sequence). This CDR3 is built from 14 residues.